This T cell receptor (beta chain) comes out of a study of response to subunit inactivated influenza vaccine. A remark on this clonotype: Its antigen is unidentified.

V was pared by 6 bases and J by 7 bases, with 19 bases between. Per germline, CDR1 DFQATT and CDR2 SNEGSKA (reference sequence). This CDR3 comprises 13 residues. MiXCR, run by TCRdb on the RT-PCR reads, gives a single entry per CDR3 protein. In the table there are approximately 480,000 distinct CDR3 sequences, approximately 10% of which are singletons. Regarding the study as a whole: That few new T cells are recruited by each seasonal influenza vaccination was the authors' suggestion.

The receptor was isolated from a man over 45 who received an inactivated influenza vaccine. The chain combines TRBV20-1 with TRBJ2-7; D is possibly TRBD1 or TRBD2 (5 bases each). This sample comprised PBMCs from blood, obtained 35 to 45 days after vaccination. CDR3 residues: CSAKGTAKGEQYF. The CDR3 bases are TGCAGTGCAAAAGGGACGGCTAAGGGTGAGCAGTACTTC.